This passage covers 24 T cell receptor beta chains from one sample sequenced in a study of shared T cell receptors in the human thymus listed by TCRdb under 2021. Receptor amplification or capture employed the immunoSEQ multiplex PCR assay. In TCRdb, the immuneACCESS table is reduced to in-frame sequences with V and J assigned. These tables do not hold every clone; where another copy was compared, an unresolved V gene accounts for under half, and the others remain unexplained. This sample lists roughly 410,000 clones; 85% to 95% were detected once. Roughly 0.02% of the sample comes from the top ten. Sequenced: thymocytes. These receptors all stem from a human donor.

The rearrangement links TRBV6-6 to TRBJ2-1; D is uncertain. The V gene lost 6 bases and the J gene lost 4 bases, with 16 bases spanning the gap. The CDR3 totals 15 residues. The germline V gene has CDR1 MNHNY and CDR2 SVGAGI (reference sequence). CDR3 sequence: CASSRRVKGYNEQFF. As DNA, the CDR3 is TGTGCCAGCAGCCGCCGGGTGAAAGGATACAATGAGCAGTTCTTC.

The chain is built from TRBV5-1 and TRBJ2-3, with D hard to call. This CDR3 has 13 residues. Germline V CDR1 and CDR2: SGHRS, YFSETQ. Trimming removed 5 bases at V and 4 bases at J, with 11 bases between. The DNA of the CDR3 is TGCGCCAGCAGGCGACCTCCGCCAGATACGCAGTATTTT. It encodes CASRRPPPDTQYF.

This clone appeared a single time. CDR3 sequence: CASSLIEWLNTEAFF. The DNA for the CDR3 is TGTGCCAGCAGCCTTATTGAGTGGCTGAACACTGAAGCTTTCTTT. J is TRBJ1-1 and V is TRBV28, with D unclear. CDR3 length: 15 amino acids. Germline V gives CDR1 MDHEN, CDR2 SYDVKM. V was clipped by 6 bases and J by 0 bases, with 14 bases between them.

The CDR3, as DNA: TGCGCCAGCAGCCACAGTTTTGCGTTTAGCTCCTACGAGCAGTACTTC. Protein product: CASSHSFAFSSYEQYF. This chain connects TRBV4-1 to TRBJ2-7; D gene uncertain. The CDR3 loop spans 16 amino acids. Germline assignment: CDR1 MGHRA and CDR2 YSYEKL. Between the trimmed V and J ends, which lost 3 bases and 0 bases, there was a span of 15 bases.

The J gene is TRBJ1-2, the V gene TRBV4-3; unclear D gene. The V gene's germline CDR1 is LGHNA and CDR2 YSLEER. With 0 bases removed from V and 6 bases from J, the gap between germline ends came to 11 bases. This CDR3 comprises 14 residues. This CDR3 reads CASSQDGRVNGYTF. The CDR3 DNA is TGCGCCAGCAGCCAAGATGGGCGAGTTAATGGCTACACCTTC.

This CDR3 is CASSLTSDTQYF. In nucleotides, the CDR3 is TGTGCCAGCAGTTTAACATCAGATACGCAGTATTTT. The chain links TRBV27 to TRBJ2-3; D is uncertain. Looked up from germline, CDR1 is MNHEY and CDR2 is SMNVEV (reference sequence). The CDR3 has 12 amino acids. Trimming took 2 bases from V and 4 from J, leaving 4 bases between them.

This rearrangement joins TRBV2 to TRBJ1-5; D may be TRBD1 (5 bases). The V and J ends lost 4 bases and 4 bases respectively, with 17 bases between them. The CDR3 sequence is 16 residues long. Germline loops: CDR1 SNHLY, CDR2 FYNNEI. CDR3 DNA sequence: TGTGCCAGCAGTGTTAGGGTCAGGGAACCTAATCAGCCCCAGCATTTT. Translating it yields CASSVRVREPNQPQHF.

The J gene is TRBJ2-7, the V gene TRBV27; a weak D match, TRBD2 (5 bases). Germline V CDR1 and CDR2: MNHEY, SMNVEV (reference sequence). The CDR3 extends over 16 amino acids. Trimming took 2 bases from V and 1 from J, leaving 15 bases between them. The DNA of the CDR3 is TGTGCCAGCAGTTTAACCCGGGCAAGGGAGTCCTACGAGCAGTACTTC. Residues: CASSLTRARESYEQYF.

This chain connects TRBV28 to TRBJ1-2; 9 bases match TRBD1. Germline CDR1 and CDR2: MDHEN and SYDVKM. The CDR3 has 13 amino acids. Unmatched junction bases numbered 11, after V lost 10 bases and J lost 8 bases. The chain's CDR3 is CAMSHGDREGYTF. Here the CDR3 DNA reads TGTGCCATGTCACACGGGGACAGGGAAGGCTACACCTTC.

The chain carries TRBV27 and TRBJ1-5; 7 nucleotides match TRBD1. Germline V lookup: CDR1 MNHEY, CDR2 SMNVEV (reference sequence). V gave up 5 bases and J gave up 5 bases; unmatched junction bases: 6. The CDR3 totals 14 residues. The DNA of the CDR3 is TGTGCCAGCAGTCCTAAGGGGGCGCATCAGCCCCAGCATTTT. It is translated as CASSPKGAHQPQHF.

Written as DNA, the CDR3 is TGTGCCTGGAGTGCCGGGACTAGCGGGAGTCTGGGGAGCACAGATACGCAGTATTTT. Its translation: CAWSAGTSGSLGSTDTQYF. This chain joins TRBV30 and TRBJ2-3; 14 positions agree with TRBD2. V lost 1 base and J lost 0; bases outside the gene matches: 9. The V gene's germline CDR1 is GTSNPN and CDR2 SVGIG (reference sequence). This CDR3 is built from 19 residues.

In nucleotides, the CDR3 is TGTGCCAGCAGCCCACCGGGACGTTCGAATGAAAAACTGTTTTTT. It is translated as CASSPPGRSNEKLFF. J is TRBJ1-4 and V is TRBV5-4; D perhaps matches TRBD1 (5 bases). Trimming stripped 4 bases from V and 5 bases from J, with 15 bases between. The CDR3 runs to 15 residues. Per germline, CDR1 SGHNT and CDR2 YYREEE (reference sequence). Drawing the rest from reference TRBV5-4 and TRBJ1-4, the complete variable domain is ETGVTQSPTHLIKTRGQQVTLRCSSQSGHNTVSWYQQALGQGPQFIFQYYREEENGRGNFPPRFSGLQFPNYSSELNVNALELDDSALYLCASSPPGRSNEKLFFGSGTQLSVL.

The chain couples TRBV20-1 to TRBJ1-2; 7 nucleotides match TRBD1. The trim removed 8 bases at V and 8 bases at J, leaving 8 bases unmatched. The CDR3 length is 11 residues. Germline V gene lookup returns CDR1 DFQATT and CDR2 SNEGSKA (reference sequence). CDR3 region: CSSTGWGGYTF. Here the CDR3 DNA reads TGCAGTTCGACAGGGTGGGGAGGCTACACCTTC.

The rearrangement joins TRBV19 to TRBJ2-7, with D possibly TRBD1 on 6 matching bases. Germline values: CDR1 LNHDA, CDR2 SQIVND (reference sequence). The CDR3 sequence is 14 residues long. V was clipped by 7 bases and J by 0 bases, with 13 bases between them. The CDR3 loop is CASKDRFDSYEQYF. The DNA of the CDR3 is TGTGCCAGTAAAGACAGGTTCGACTCCTACGAGCAGTACTTC. Full variable domain (rest looked up from reference TRBV19 and TRBJ2-7): DGGITQSPKYLFRKEGQNVTLSCEQNLNHDAMYWYRQDPGQGLRLIYYSQIVNDFQKGDIAEGYSVSREKKESFPLTVTSAQKNPTAFYLCASKDRFDSYEQYFGPGTRLTVT.

The DNA for the CDR3 is TGTGCCAGTGGGACTAGCGGGGCAAGCACAGATACGCAGTATTTT. The encoded protein is CASGTSGASTDTQYF. The chain uses TRBV28 and TRBJ2-3; 13 nucleotides line up with TRBD2. CDR3 length: 15 residues. V lost 9 bases and J lost 0; bases outside the gene matches: 3. Germline V gene data show CDR1 as MDHEN and CDR2 as SYDVKM.

CDR3 residues: CASSRDYPRDVSSYNEQFF. The CDR3 DNA follows: TGTGCCAGCAGCCGGGACTACCCCCGAGATGTGAGCTCCTACAATGAGCAGTTCTTC. The gene calls are TRBV2 and TRBJ2-1; 7 bases align to TRBD2. The CDR3 is made up of 19 amino acids. V shed 6 bases and J 0 bases; nucleotides not matched to a gene: 17. Germline V gene lookup returns CDR1 SNHLY and CDR2 FYNNEI.

The J gene is TRBJ1-2, the V gene TRBV15; 10 bases agree with TRBD1. The ends lost 3 bases at V and 3 bases at J; junction bases unmatched: 7. The germline V gene has CDR1 LNHNV and CDR2 YYDKDF (reference sequence). The CDR3 sequence is 16 residues long. CDR3 in DNA: TGTGCCACCAGCAGTAAAAGACAGGGGGCCCACTATGGCTACACCTTC. This gives the protein CATSSKRQGAHYGYTF. Based on the CDR3 plus reference TRBV15 and TRBJ1-2, the full variable domain is DAMVIQNPRYQVTQFGKPVTLSCSQTLNHNVMYWYQQKSSQAPKLLFHYYDKDFNNEADTPDNFQSRRPNTSFCFLDIRSPGLGDTAMYLCATSSKRQGAHYGYTFGSGTRLTVV.

This chain joins TRBV2 and TRBJ2-3, with D uncertain. This CDR3 comprises 15 residues. V was cut by 5 bases and J by 0 bases, with 12 bases left in between. CDR1 and CDR2 (germline): SNHLY, FYNNEI. CDR3 sequence: CASSIGVSSTDTQYF. Written as DNA, the CDR3 is TGTGCCAGCAGTATTGGGGTCTCTAGCACAGATACGCAGTATTTT. Based on the CDR3 plus reference TRBV2 and TRBJ2-3, the full variable domain is EPEVTQTPSHQVTQMGQEVILRCVPISNHLYFYWYRQILGQKVEFLVSFYNNEISEKSEIFDDQFSVERPDGSNFTLKIRSTKLEDSAMYFCASSIGVSSTDTQYFGPGTRLTVL.

The gene calls are TRBV6-1 and TRBJ1-3, with D unresolved. V was shortened by 2 bases and J by 4 bases, with 18 bases between the two germline ends. CDR3 length equals 17 residues. Germline CDR1 MNHNS, CDR2 SASEGT. The CDR3 protein is CASSEPRPMLAGNTIYF. The DNA for the CDR3 is TGTGCCAGCAGTGAACCGAGGCCTATGTTGGCCGGAAACACCATATATTTT.

The chain employs TRBV10-2 and TRBJ2-4; D is possibly TRBD2 (6 bases). This CDR3 comprises 17 residues. Trimming cost V 2 bases and J 3 bases, with 17 bases left between them. Germline loops: CDR1 WSHSY, CDR2 SAAADI. The DNA of the CDR3 is TGCGCCAGCAGTGAGAGACGGGTCTCGCGGGACAAAAACATTCAGTACTTC. Protein: CASSERRVSRDKNIQYF.

This rearrangement joins TRBV5-1 to TRBJ2-7, with 7 bases identical to TRBD2. After removal of 5 bases from V and 0 bases from J, the junction contained 8 bases not matched to a gene. Germline V gene data show CDR1 as SGHRS and CDR2 as YFSETQ. This CDR3 contains 15 residues. The CDR3 region has the DNA TGCGCCAGCAGGACCACTAGCGCCCTCTCCTACGAGCAGTACTTC. Encoded protein: CASRTTSALSYEQYF.

CDR3 protein: CATGSRRGPYNEQFF. The CDR3 nucleotides are TGTGCCACCGGGTCCCGGCGGGGGCCTTACAATGAGCAGTTCTTC. The V call is TRBV28, the J call TRBJ2-1; the D gene is possibly TRBD2 (7 bases). The germline V and J ends were trimmed by 10 bases and 4 bases, with 20 bases remaining between them. CDR1 MDHEN and CDR2 SYDVKM come from the germline V gene. CDR3 length: 15 amino acids.

The CDR3 DNA follows: TGTGCCAGCAGTCCCAAGGAGGGCGGGGATACGCAGTATTTT. Translating gives CASSPKEGGDTQYF. The chain joins TRBV27 to TRBJ2-3; D might be TRBD2 (6 bases). The V end was cut by 5 bases, the J end by 6 bases, with 15 bases between. The CDR3 length is 14 residues. The V gene's germline CDR1 is MNHEY and CDR2 SMNVEV (reference sequence).

The chain uses TRBV28 and TRBJ2-7; TRBD1 agrees at 8 bases. The ends lost 0 bases at V and 0 bases at J; junction bases unmatched: 7. The CDR3 contains 17 residues. In germline, CDR1 is MDHEN, CDR2 SYDVKM. The CDR3 is CASSLWPRQGNSYEQYF. The CDR3 DNA reads as TGTGCCAGCAGTTTATGGCCGCGACAGGGGAACTCCTACGAGCAGTACTTC.